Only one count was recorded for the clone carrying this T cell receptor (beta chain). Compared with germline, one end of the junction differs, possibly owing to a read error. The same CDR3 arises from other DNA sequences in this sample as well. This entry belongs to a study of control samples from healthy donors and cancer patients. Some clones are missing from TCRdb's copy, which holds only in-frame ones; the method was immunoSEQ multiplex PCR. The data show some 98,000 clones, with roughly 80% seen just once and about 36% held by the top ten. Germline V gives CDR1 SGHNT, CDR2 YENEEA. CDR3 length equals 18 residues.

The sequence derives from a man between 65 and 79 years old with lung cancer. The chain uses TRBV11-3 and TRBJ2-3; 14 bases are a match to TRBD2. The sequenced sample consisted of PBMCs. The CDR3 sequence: CASSLGGTSGGTTDTQYF. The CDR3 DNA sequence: TGCGCCAGCAGCTTAGGGGGGACTAGCGGGGGAACCACAGATACGCAGTATTTT.